This TCR beta chain was observed in a study of T cell responses to AZD1222 COVID-19 vaccine. General study points: Clonal diversity was possibly underestimated; the donors were predominantly white British and more often female.

TCRdb's table, derived via immunoSEQ multiplex PCR, lists solely in-frame clones and lacks some. The data contain about 180,000 clones, 75% to 90% of them singletons. The CDR3 consists of 17 residues. The germline gives CDR1 SEHNR, CDR2 FQNEAQ (reference sequence). V lost 1 base, J lost 2 bases, and 11 bases stayed unmatched. In the case of this clone: Its matching antigen is unknown.

This chain joins TRBV7-9 and TRBJ2-7, with 7 bases that match TRBD1. This TCR came from an adult in good health. The material sequenced was peripheral blood, taken on day 0 of AZD1222 vaccination. CDR3 residues: CASSLVGTGQKTYEQYF. CDR3 in DNA: TGTGCCAGCAGCTTAGTCGGAACGGGACAGAAGACCTACGAGCAGTACTTC. Supplemented by reference TRBV7-9 and TRBJ2-7, the full variable domain reads DTGVSQNPRHKITKRGQNVTFRCDPISEHNRLYWYRQTLGQGPEFLTYFQNEAQLEKSRLLSDRFSAERPKGSFSTLEIQRTEQGDSAMYLCASSLVGTGQKTYEQYFGPGTRLTVT.